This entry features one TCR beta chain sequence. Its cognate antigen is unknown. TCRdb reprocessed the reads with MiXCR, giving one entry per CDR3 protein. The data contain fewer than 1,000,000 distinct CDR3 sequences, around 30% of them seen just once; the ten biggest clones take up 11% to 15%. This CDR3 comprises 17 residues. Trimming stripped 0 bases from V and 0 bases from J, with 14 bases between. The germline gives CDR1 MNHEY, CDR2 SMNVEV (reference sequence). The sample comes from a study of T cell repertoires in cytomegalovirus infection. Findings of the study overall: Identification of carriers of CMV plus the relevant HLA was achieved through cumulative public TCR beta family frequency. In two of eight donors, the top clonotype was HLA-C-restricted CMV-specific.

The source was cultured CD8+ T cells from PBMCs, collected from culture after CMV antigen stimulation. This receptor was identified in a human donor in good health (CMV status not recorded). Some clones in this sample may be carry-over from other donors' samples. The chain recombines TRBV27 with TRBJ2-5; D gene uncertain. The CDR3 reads CASSLSLRSLNQETQYF. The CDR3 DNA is TGTGCCAGCAGTTTATCGCTTAGGTCCCTAAACCAAGAGACCCAGTACTTC.